Listed below are T cell receptor beta chains from one sample, sequenced in a study of T cells in Graves' hyperthyroidism and ophthalmopathy. TCRdb reprocessed the multiplex PCR reads via MiXCR and lists one record per CDR3 protein. The sample records about 350,000 distinct CDR3 sequences, about 15% being singletons. The sequenced sample consisted of blood. These TCRs come from a woman under 40 with Graves' hyperthyroidism. Both conserved end residues are part of each CDR3. Each record gives: CDR3 protein, CDR3 DNA, V gene, J gene, clone size, D gene. D genes are given only for firm matches. Clone size is not always given. Where it is, it says once, few, many or a class for expanded clones.

CASLKVAGANVLTF	TGTGCCAGTTTAAAAGTTGCTGGGGCCAACGTCCTGACTTTC	TRBV28	TRBJ2-6	.	.
CASSNELAGGPEQFF	TGTGCCAGTAGTAACGAGCTAGCGGGAGGTCCTGAGCAGTTCTTC	TRBV19	TRBJ2-1	few	TRBD2
CASSQDLAGPNNQPQHF	TGTGCCAGCAGCCAAGACCTTGCAGGACCGAATAATCAGCCCCAGCATTTT	TRBV3-1	TRBJ1-5	few	.
CASSEAAGLAGADTQYF	TGTGCCAGCAGTGAAGCCGCCGGACTAGCGGGAGCAGATACGCAGTATTTT	TRBV25-1	TRBJ2-3	few	TRBD2
CASSLSVTGEQYF	TGCGCCAGCAGCCTTAGCGTCACGGGGGAGCAGTACTTC	TRBV4-1	TRBJ2-7	many	.
CASSRRDREDQPQHF	TGTGCCAGCTCACGCCGGGACAGGGAGGATCAGCCCCAGCATTTT	TRBV18	TRBJ1-5	few	TRBD1
CASGGDRGGGLAEAFF	TGTGCCAGCGGGGGAGACAGGGGGGGGGGCCTCGCTGAAGCTTTCTTT	TRBV28	TRBJ1-1	many	TRBD1
CSVRTGGTNQETQYF	TGCAGCGTTCGGACGGGAGGAACAAATCAAGAGACCCAGTACTTC	TRBV29-1	TRBJ2-5	many	TRBD2
CASSYTVLYGYTF	TGTGCCAGCAGTTATACAGTCCTCTATGGCTACACCTTC	TRBV6-2/TRBV6-3	TRBJ1-2	.	.
CASSRDRAGNTIYF	TGTGCCAGCAGCAGGGACAGGGCTGGAAACACCATATATTTT	TRBV12-3/TRBV12-4	TRBJ1-3	.	TRBD1
CASSEPVNYGYTF	TGTGCCAGCAGTGAGCCGGTGAACTATGGCTACACCTTC	TRBV25-1	TRBJ1-2	.	.
CASSPAGVESQYF	TGTGCCAGCTCACCAGCAGGGGTAGAGTCCCAGTACTTC	TRBV18	TRBJ2-5	.	.
CASSPQGRTEAFF	TGTGCCAGCAGTCCGCAGGGGCGGACTGAAGCTTTCTTT	TRBV12-3/TRBV12-4	TRBJ1-1	many	.
CATSDSQGGRETQYF	TGTGCCACCAGTGATTCCCAGGGGGGCCGGGAGACCCAGTACTTC	TRBV24-1	TRBJ2-5	.	.